A single sample gave rise to the 28 T cell receptor beta chains below, sequenced in a study of cytomegalovirus exposure and HLA in healthy donors. PCR involved 60 Vbeta and 13 Jbeta primers. The method was immunoSEQ multiplex PCR; TCRdb's version includes in-frame clones alone and lacks a portion of them. Among 90,000 to 120,000 clones listed, 60% to 85% were seen once. The specimen sequenced was PBMCs. The receptor set was obtained from a female donor in good health and CMV-seropositive.

V gene TRBV4-1 combines with J gene TRBJ1-3; the D gene is possibly TRBD1 (5 bases). Germline CDR1 MGHRA, CDR2 YSYEKL. V dropped 0 bases and J dropped 0 bases, with 12 bases sitting between them. The CDR3 runs 17 residues. The CDR3 nucleotides are TGCGCCAGCAGCCAAGATTACAGGCCAGACTCTGGAAACACCATATATTTT. This sequence encodes CASSQDYRPDSGNTIYF.

This clone was picked up one time. The chain uses TRBV7-8 and TRBJ2-5; possibly TRBD2 for D (6 bases). Germline-derived CDR1 and CDR2 are SGHVS and FQNEAQ. V gave up 2 bases and J gave up 1 base, with 8 bases separating them. The CDR3 runs 14 residues. This CDR3 is CASSLTGVQETQYF. As DNA, the CDR3 is TGTGCCAGCAGCTTAACGGGGGTCCAAGAGACCCAGTACTTC.

This clone was counted between two and nine times. The V and J genes are TRBV7-3 and TRBJ2-2; tentative D call: TRBD1 (6 bases). The CDR3 has 16 residues. The germline gives CDR1 SGHTA, CDR2 FQGTGA. Trimming removed 1 base from V and 7 bases from J, with 16 bases in between. CDR3 nucleotide sequence: TGTGCCAGCAGCTTAATTGGTCTGGGGGCTCACGGGGAGCTGTTTTTT. Translating it yields CASSLIGLGAHGELFF.

The chain couples TRBV7-5 to TRBJ1-2; TRBD1 is taken as the D call from the table, unchecked against the DNA. TRBV7-5 is flagged as a pseudogene. The CDR3 loop spans 15 amino acids. CDR3 in DNA: TGTGTCAGAAGCTTAGGGGGGACAGCTTTCTATGGCTACACCTTC. Encoded protein: CVRSLGGTAFYGYTF.

This rearrangement joins TRBV2 to TRBJ2-5; 8 bases fit TRBD1. Germline V lookup: CDR1 SNHLY, CDR2 FYNNEI. The CDR3 is 14 amino acids. Trimming removed 3 bases from V and 3 bases from J; junction bases left unmatched: 3. The CDR3 DNA reads TGTGCCAGCAGTGACCGGACAGGGAAAGAGACCCAGTACTTC. Its translation: CASSDRTGKETQYF. Filled out from reference TRBV2 and TRBJ2-5, the complete variable domain reads EPEVTQTPSHQVTQMGQEVILRCVPISNHLYFYWYRQILGQKVEFLVSFYNNEISEKSEIFDDQFSVERPDGSNFTLKIRSTKLEDSAMYFCASSDRTGKETQYFGPGTRLLVL.

This sequence joins TRBV11-3 and TRBJ2-1; the match to TRBD2 covers 9 bases. The V gene's germline CDR1 is SGHNT and CDR2 YENEEA. CDR3 length: 15 amino acids. V lost 0 bases to trimming and J lost 9 bases; unmatched junction nucleotides: 6. CDR3 sequence: CASSLEGLAGGEQFF. In nucleotides, the CDR3 is TGTGCCAGCAGCTTAGAGGGACTAGCAGGCGGTGAGCAGTTCTTC.

The chain uses TRBV6-5 and TRBJ1-1; D is undetermined. V dropped 8 bases and J dropped 0 bases, with 10 bases sitting between them. Germline CDR1 reads MNHEY; CDR2 reads SVGAGI. The CDR3 covers 13 residues. CDR3 DNA: TGTGCCAGCGGTGGGGAGGTGAACACTGAAGCTTTCTTT. Protein sequence: CASGGEVNTEAFF.

The rearrangement joins TRBV30 to TRBJ2-7; TRBD2 is a possible D gene (5 bases). The CDR3 contains 14 residues. The V gene lost 0 bases and the J gene lost 0 bases, with 9 bases spanning the gap. The germline V gene has CDR1 GTSNPN and CDR2 SVGIG (reference sequence). The CDR3 DNA reads as TGTGCCTGGAGTGTACACGGGGACTCCTACGAGCAGTACTTC. Amino acids: CAWSVHGDSYEQYF.

The chain combines TRBV30 with TRBJ2-2, with D possibly being TRBD2 (5 bases). Germline CDR1 GTSNPN, CDR2 SVGIG (reference sequence). The CDR3 contains 16 residues. Trimming took 1 base from V and 4 from J, leaving 16 bases between them. CDR3 amino acids: CAWSDLSGRGTGELFF. The DNA of the CDR3 is TGTGCCTGGAGTGACCTTTCGGGGAGAGGCACCGGGGAGCTGTTTTTT.

This clone was counted a few times. The chain combines TRBV27 with TRBJ2-3; weak D call: TRBD2 (5 bases). Between the trimmed V and J ends, which lost 2 bases and 4 bases, there was a span of 10 bases. This CDR3 is built from 14 residues. Germline loops: CDR1 MNHEY, CDR2 SMNVEV (reference sequence). CDR3 in DNA: TGTGCCAGCAGTTTAGAGGGAAGCGCAGATACGCAGTATTTT. Translated, it gives CASSLEGSADTQYF.

This clone appeared once. The V gene is TRBV4-1, the J gene TRBJ1-1; weak D call: TRBD1 (5 bases). There are 17 residues in the CDR3. Trimming cost V 4 bases and J 1 base, with 19 bases left between them. The germline V gene has CDR1 MGHRA and CDR2 YSYEKL. The CDR3 is CASSREVGVVGNTEAFF. The CDR3 DNA reads as TGCGCCAGCAGCCGAGAGGTAGGGGTCGTGGGGAACACTGAAGCTTTCTTT.

The V gene is TRBV7-6, the J gene TRBJ1-2; D is uncertain. The CDR3 has 15 amino acids. V was clipped by 5 bases and J by 2 bases, with 15 bases between them. Germline assignment: CDR1 SGHVS and CDR2 FNYEAQ. The CDR3 DNA follows: TGTGCCAGCAGCCCGCAAAGCCGAGGGAACTATGGCTACACCTTC. It encodes CASSPQSRGNYGYTF.

The gene calls are TRBV7-2 and TRBJ2-3; 8 bases are a match to TRBD1. Unmatched junction bases numbered 5, after V lost 5 bases and J lost 1 base. Germline CDR1 and CDR2: SGHTA and FQGNSA. The CDR3 spans 15 residues. CDR3 in amino acids: CASSPGTGRTDTQYF. DNA for the CDR3: TGTGCCAGCAGCCCTGGGACAGGTCGCACAGATACGCAGTATTTT.

The V gene is TRBV28, the J gene TRBJ1-2; D gene unclear. V lost 5 bases and J lost 3, with 16 bases in between. The CDR3 runs to 15 residues. CDR1 and CDR2 from the germline V gene are MDHEN and SYDVKM. DNA for the CDR3: TGTGCCAGCAGTACCGCCGGAACTAGGGACTATGGCTACACCTTC. It is translated as CASSTAGTRDYGYTF.

A note on this clone: The junction does not match germline at one end; this may be a read error. V and J are TRBV6-6 and TRBJ1-4, with D hard to call. The CDR3 length is 12 residues. Per the germline V gene, CDR1 is MNHNY and CDR2 is SVGAGI (reference sequence). The CDR3 DNA reads as TGTGCCAGCAGTTCAAACCCCACTCACGGGTATTTT. Its protein product is CASSSNPTHGYF.

The genes are TRBV7-2 and TRBJ2-5, with 15 bases that match TRBD2. Per germline, CDR1 SGHTA and CDR2 FQGNSA. The junction had 3 bases not matched to a gene; V was cut back by 5 bases and J by 2 bases. This CDR3 region has 16 residues. CDR3 loop: CASSVGTSGGQETQYF. CDR3 coding DNA: TGTGCCAGCAGCGTCGGGACTAGCGGGGGGCAAGAGACCCAGTACTTC.

The rearrangement joins TRBV5-1 to TRBJ2-2; 7 bases map to TRBD1. In germline, CDR1 is SGHRS, CDR2 YFSETQ. Losses at the gene ends were 3 bases for V and 4 bases for J; bases not matched to a gene: 3. The CDR3 consists of 14 residues. CDR3 residues: CASSYTGATGELFF. The CDR3 nucleotides read TGCGCCAGCAGCTATACAGGGGCCACCGGGGAGCTGTTTTTT.

The V and J genes are TRBV7-9 and TRBJ1-2, with unresolved D. V dropped 2 bases and J dropped 7 bases, with 17 bases sitting between them. The germline V gene has CDR1 SEHNR and CDR2 FQNEAQ (reference sequence). The CDR3 covers 15 residues. The CDR3 loop is CASSLSSGKGIGYTF. DNA for the CDR3: TGTGCCAGCAGCTTAAGTTCGGGGAAGGGAATTGGCTACACCTTC.

J is TRBJ2-1 and V is TRBV6-4; a possible D gene is TRBD2 (6 bases). V lost 6 bases and J 7 bases, leaving 19 bases between the germline ends. Germline V gene data show CDR1 as MRHNA and CDR2 as SNTAGT. The CDR3 has 15 residues. The CDR3 sequence is CASSNRERGRNEQFF. The CDR3 DNA is TGTGCCAGCAGCAACAGAGAACGGGGGAGGAATGAGCAGTTCTTC.

The gene calls are TRBV5-1 and TRBJ1-1, with unresolved D. The V end lost 0 bases, the J end lost 2 bases, and 5 bases lay between the germline ends. The CDR3 is 13 residues long. The V gene's germline CDR1 is SGHRS and CDR2 YFSETQ. CDR3 loop: CASSLEPNTEAFF. CDR3 in DNA: TGCGCCAGCAGCTTGGAGCCTAACACTGAAGCTTTCTTT.

The rearrangement uses TRBV19 and TRBJ2-7; 8 nucleotides agree with TRBD1. Trimming removed 7 bases from V and 3 bases from J; junction bases left unmatched: 11. Per the germline V gene, CDR1 is LNHDA and CDR2 is SQIVND (reference sequence). This CDR3 spans 15 amino acids. This chain's CDR3 is CASKGRTGSYYEQYF. In nucleotides, the CDR3 is TGTGCCAGTAAGGGTAGGACAGGGAGCTACTACGAGCAGTACTTC. Full variable domain (remainder filled in from reference TRBV19 and TRBJ2-7): DGGITQSPKYLFRKEGQNVTLSCEQNLNHDAMYWYRQDPGQGLRLIYYSQIVNDFQKGDIAEGYSVSREKKESFPLTVTSAQKNPTAFYLCASKGRTGSYYEQYFGPGTRLTVT.

The gene calls are TRBV28 and TRBJ1-4; tentative D call: TRBD1 (5 bases). Germline lookup yields CDR1 MDHEN and CDR2 SYDVKM. CDR3 length: 15 residues. V was clipped by 3 bases and J by 0 bases, with 8 bases between them. CDR3 nucleotide sequence: TGTGCCAGCAGTTTCCAGGGCGCAACTAATGAAAAACTGTTTTTT. Translated: CASSFQGATNEKLFF.

This clone has just one count. The V gene is TRBV5-1, the J gene TRBJ2-7; D gene ambiguous. This CDR3 contains 13 residues. In germline, CDR1 is SGHRS, CDR2 YFSETQ. Trimming removed 1 base from V and 7 bases from J, with 12 bases in between. CDR3 region: CASSLSSVMEQYF. CDR3 DNA: TGCGCCAGCAGCTTGTCTTCGGTAATGGAGCAGTACTTC.

J is TRBJ1-2 and V is TRBV2, with D maybe TRBD1 (5 bases). The ends were cut back, 3 bases at V and 4 bases at J, with 9 bases in the middle. The CDR3 is made up of 13 amino acids. Germline V gives CDR1 SNHLY, CDR2 FYNNEI. CDR3 in DNA: TGTGCCAGCAGTGAGGCAGGGCGCTATGGCTACACCTTC. It yields the protein CASSEAGRYGYTF.

The rearrangement joins TRBV19 to TRBJ2-2; TRBD2 agrees at 9 bases. The CDR3 contains 14 residues. J was trimmed by 4 bases and V by 5 bases; bases with no gene match: 2. Germline V gene data show CDR1 as LNHDA and CDR2 as SQIVND (reference sequence). The CDR3 DNA reads TGTGCCAGTAGTGCTAGCGGGGTCACCGGGGAGCTGTTTTTT. Its protein is CASSASGVTGELFF.

In its sample, this clone was seen a few times. The chain carries TRBV7-2 and TRBJ1-2, with 7 nucleotides matching TRBD1. Germline V lookup: CDR1 SGHTA, CDR2 FQGNSA. V shed 5 bases, J shed 4 bases, and the junction held 7 bases outside the gene matches. The CDR3 has 14 amino acids. CDR3 DNA: TGTGCCAGCAGCCGTCGGGACAGATCCTATGGCTACACCTTC. Translating it yields CASSRRDRSYGYTF.

In this sample, this clone turned up a few times. The chain has TRBV7-2 and TRBJ1-2; possibly TRBD1 for D (6 bases). Deletions cut 5 bases from V and 2 bases from J, with 12 bases between. Germline CDR1 is SGHTA and CDR2 is FQGNSA. CDR3 length: 14 amino acids. The CDR3 loop is CASSSTGTNYGYTF. As DNA, the CDR3 is TGTGCCAGCAGCAGTACAGGGACCAACTATGGCTACACCTTC.

V and J are TRBV28 and TRBJ2-6; a possible D gene is TRBD2 (6 bases). Trimming removed 3 bases from V and 4 bases from J, with 16 bases in between. The CDR3 length is 17 residues. CDR1 MDHEN and CDR2 SYDVKM come from the germline V gene. CDR3 amino acids: CASSLGTWAAGANVLTF. The DNA of the CDR3 is TGTGCCAGCAGTTTGGGGACTTGGGCGGCAGGGGCCAACGTCCTGACTTTC.